This is a list of T cell receptor beta chains from one sample in a study of breast tumors, draining lymph nodes, adjacent tissues. Each CDR3 protein gets one entry after TCRdb re-called the multiplex PCR reads with MiXCR. The sample lists fewer than 300,000 distinct CDR3 sequences, less than 40% occurring once. Sample: axillary lymph node tissue. Every receptor here comes from a female donor with breast cancer. Some clones in this sample may be carry-over from other donors' samples. CDR3s include the opening cysteine and the closing phenylalanine or tryptophan. A D gene is named only where the DNA matches it firmly. Size is stated for part of the rows, as once, few or many counts, or as a class when the clone is expanded.

CDR3aa | CDR3nt | v_gene | abundance | d_gene | j_gene
CSAYKGLAGSYEQYF | TGCAGTGCTTACAAGGGACTAGCGGGATCCTACGAGCAGTACTTC | TRBV20-1 | many | TRBD2 | TRBJ2-7
CASSAQTRETQYF | TGTGCCAGCAGCGCACAAACTCGGGAGACCCAGTACTTC | TRBV7-2 | NA | NA | TRBJ2-5
CASSSDPLQAAGGPHEQYF | TGTGCCAGCAGCTCGGACCCCCTCCAGGCGGCGGGGGGGCCGCACGAGCAGTACTTC | TRBV7-2 | many | TRBD2 | TRBJ2-7
CATGLATDTQYF | TGTGCCACCGGACTGGCCACAGATACGCAGTATTTT | TRBV19 | many | NA | TRBJ2-3
CASSQDIPGQGASGYTF | TGTGCCAGCAGCCAAGATATTCCGGGACAGGGCGCCTCAGGCTACACCTTC | TRBV3-2 | many | NA | TRBJ1-2
CASSLTGGATDSQYF | TGCGCCAGCAGCTTAACGGGGGGGGCCACAGATTCGCAGTATTTT | TRBV7-9 | NA | TRBD2 | TRBJ2-3
CASSIGRVGGEQYF | TGTGCCAGTAGTATCGGGAGGGTCGGGGGCGAGCAGTACTTC | TRBV19 | many | TRBD2 | TRBJ2-7
CASSIGVSYNEQFF | TGTGCCAGTAGTATAGGGGTCTCCTACAATGAGCAGTTCTTC | TRBV19 | many | NA | TRBJ2-1
CASSSQLEETQYF | TGTGCCAGCAGCTCCCAGCTGGAGGAGACCCAGTACTTC | TRBV7-2 | many | NA | TRBJ2-5
CSASPRQGLSYGYTF | TGCAGTGCTAGCCCACGACAGGGCCTCTCCTATGGCTACACCTTC | TRBV20-1 | many | TRBD1 | TRBJ1-2